These 18 T cell receptor beta chains originate from one sample sequenced in a study of T cell responses to AZD1222 COVID-19 vaccine. Profiled with immunoSEQ multiplex PCR; TCRdb holds only in-frame clones, not every one. The repertoire holds 170,000 or so clones, with around 90% as singletons. Sequencing used peripheral blood, obtained on day 0 of AZD1222 vaccination. These receptor sequences come from an adult in good health.

The chain joins TRBV12-3 or TRBV12-4 to TRBJ1-1; D is unclear. The CDR3 runs to 13 residues. V was shortened by 3 bases and J by 1 base, with 6 bases between the two germline ends. As DNA, the CDR3 is TGTGCCAGCAGTTTTTCGGCGAACACTGAAGCTTTCTTT. Translated, it gives CASSFSANTEAFF.

V usage is TRBV27 and J usage is TRBJ1-1, with D hard to call. CDR3 length: 13 residues. The V end lost 6 bases, the J end lost 3 bases, and 11 bases lay between the germline ends. The V gene's germline CDR1 is MNHEY and CDR2 SMNVEV (reference sequence). CDR3: CASRPNRDTEAFF. The CDR3 bases are TGTGCCAGCAGGCCTAACAGAGACACTGAAGCTTTCTTT.

This chain links TRBV19 with TRBJ1-3; D possibly corresponds to TRBD1 (5 bases). CDR1 LNHDA and CDR2 SQIVND come from the germline V gene (reference sequence). V lost 8 bases and J 0 bases, leaving 8 bases between the germline ends. This CDR3 spans 13 amino acids. CDR3 sequence (DNA): TGTGCCAGTGTAGACAGCTCTGGAAACACCATATATTTT. As protein: CASVDSSGNTIYF.

This chain uses TRBV19 with TRBJ1-2; 10 bases align to TRBD1. Germline V gene sequence: CDR1 LNHDA, CDR2 SQIVND (reference sequence). The CDR3 sequence is 13 residues long. Trimming cost V 10 bases and J 4 bases; bases outside gene matches: 6. The CDR3 reads CATRTGGSYGYTF. Here the CDR3 DNA reads TGTGCCACCAGGACAGGGGGAAGCTATGGCTACACCTTC.

This clone appeared once. The chain carries TRBV9 and TRBJ2-2; D might be TRBD1 (5 bases). Trimming removed 0 bases at V and 13 bases at J, with 7 bases between. Germline loops: CDR1 SGDLS, CDR2 YYNGEE. The CDR3 contains 11 residues. This CDR3 reads CASSVGQGLFF. CDR3 coding DNA: TGTGCCAGCAGCGTAGGGCAGGGGCTGTTTTTT. The whole variable domain, filled in from reference TRBV9 and TRBJ2-2, reads DSGVTQTPKHLITATGQRVTLRCSPRSGDLSVYWYQQSLDQGLQFLIQYYNGEERAKGNILERFSAQQFPDLHSELNLSSLELGDSALYFCASSVGQGLFFGEGSRLTVL.

This chain joins TRBV18 and TRBJ2-3; D not certain. Germline loops: CDR1 KGHSH, CDR2 LQKENI. Between the trimmed V and J ends, which lost 5 bases and 4 bases, there was a span of 13 bases. The CDR3 consists of 14 residues. CDR3 DNA sequence: TGTGCCAGCTCAGGGCCAGCGTCCGCAGATACGCAGTATTTT. Translated: CASSGPASADTQYF.

This clone was counted a few times. This rearrangement joins TRBV3-1 (or the pseudogene TRBV3-2) to TRBJ2-3; D gene ambiguous. The CDR3 is 14 residues long. CDR1 is LGHDT, CDR2 YNNKEL, per germline (reference sequence). Trimming took 2 bases from V and 6 from J, leaving 12 bases between them. CDR3 coding DNA: TGTGCCAGCAGCCAATCGCCTCCGCGGGATACGCAGTATTTT. Its protein is CASSQSPPRDTQYF.

In its sample, this clone was seen once. The chain is built from TRBV11-2 and TRBJ2-7; possible D gene TRBD2, 6 bases. The ends were cut back, 3 bases at V and 5 bases at J, with 14 bases in the middle. The CDR3 is 14 amino acids. Per germline, CDR1 SGHAT and CDR2 FQNNGV. CDR3 residues: CASSFTGRTHEQYF. CDR3 coding DNA: TGTGCCAGCAGCTTTACTGGGAGGACCCACGAGCAGTACTTC.

The chain is built from TRBV4-1 and TRBJ2-3; possible D gene TRBD2, 6 bases. This CDR3 has 15 amino acids. Trimming removed 0 bases from V and 2 bases from J, with 9 bases in between. Per the germline V gene, CDR1 is MGHRA and CDR2 is YSYEKL. CDR3 sequence (DNA): TGCGCCAGCAGCCAAGATCGCGGGAACACAGATACGCAGTATTTT. Amino acids: CASSQDRGNTDTQYF.

Comments on this clone: Other DNA sequences of this sample code for an identical CDR3. This rearrangement joins TRBV10-3 to TRBJ1-1, with TRBD1 matching over 8 bases. The V and J ends lost 6 bases and 1 base, in that order; junction bases with no gene match: 4. The CDR3 is 14 residues long. Germline CDR1 reads ENHRY; CDR2 reads SYGVKD. CDR3 coding DNA: TGTGCCATCAGGCAGGGGGCCGGGAACACTGAAGCTTTCTTT. Its protein product is CAIRQGAGNTEAFF.

J is TRBJ1-1 and V is TRBV20-1, with 7 bases aligning to TRBD1. Germline V gene sequence: CDR1 DFQATT, CDR2 SNEGSKA (reference sequence). The junction had 13 bases not matched to a gene; V was cut back by 3 bases and J by 3 bases. The CDR3 is 16 residues long. CDR3 sequence: CSASPEPGQVDTEAFF. DNA of the CDR3: TGCAGTGCTAGTCCGGAACCCGGACAGGTGGACACTGAAGCTTTCTTT.

The chain uses TRBV27 and TRBJ1-1, with D perhaps TRBD1 (5 bases). Trimming took off 7 bases at V and 5 bases at J, with 20 bases between the two ends. This CDR3 has 15 amino acids. Germline-derived CDR1 and CDR2 are MNHEY and SMNVEV (reference sequence). In DNA form, the CDR3 reads TGTGCCAGCACCCTATCCTGGGGGGGGTTAACTGAAGCTTTCTTT. Protein product: CASTLSWGGLTEAFF.

This chain links TRBV6-5 with TRBJ1-2; 8 bases fit TRBD1. Germline V gives CDR1 MNHEY, CDR2 SVGAGI. The V and J ends lost 5 bases and 8 bases, in that order; junction bases with no gene match: 7. This CDR3 has 13 amino acids. Written as DNA, the CDR3 is TGTGCCAGCAGTCGTAACAGGGGGTACGGCTACACCTTC. Translation: CASSRNRGYGYTF.

V and J are TRBV2 and TRBJ1-1; no definite D call. The CDR3 is made up of 16 amino acids. Trimming left V 5 bases short and J 0 bases short, with 16 bases between. Germline CDR1 reads SNHLY; CDR2 reads FYNNEI. The CDR3 reads CASSWDLGSMNTEAFF. For the CDR3, the DNA is TGTGCCAGCAGTTGGGATTTGGGTTCAATGAACACTGAAGCTTTCTTT.

V is TRBV27 and J is TRBJ2-7; the D gene is possibly TRBD2 (5 bases). Germline V lookup: CDR1 MNHEY, CDR2 SMNVEV (reference sequence). The CDR3 has 15 amino acids. Trimming shortened V by 0 bases and J by 1 base, and 10 bases separated the two germline ends. In DNA form, the CDR3 reads TGTGCCAGCAGTTTATCCGGACTCGAGTCCTACGAGCAGTACTTC. As protein: CASSLSGLESYEQYF.

The chain uses TRBV27 and TRBJ1-3, with TRBD1 as a possible D gene (6 bases). CDR1 is MNHEY and CDR2 is SMNVEV in the germline V gene (reference sequence). Trimming took off 3 bases at V and 2 bases at J, with 8 bases between the two ends. The CDR3 is made up of 14 amino acids. CDR3: CASSFGGPGNTIYF. The CDR3 nucleotides are TGTGCCAGCAGTTTTGGGGGGCCTGGAAACACCATATATTTT.

DNA of the CDR3: TGTGCCATAGGTGGGGACACTGAAGCTTTCTTT. This translates into CAIGGDTEAFF. The chain combines TRBV28 with TRBJ1-1; no reliable D call. Trimming pared 10 bases from V and 3 bases from J, leaving 9 bases between. CDR3 length: 11 amino acids. Per the germline V gene, CDR1 is MDHEN and CDR2 is SYDVKM.

The rearrangement links TRBV27 to TRBJ2-2, with 11 bases matching TRBD2. The CDR3 totals 16 residues. J gave up 7 bases and V 8 bases, and 12 bases lay outside the gene matches. Germline CDR1 is MNHEY and CDR2 is SMNVEV (reference sequence). The CDR3 nucleotides read TGTGCCAGCCGCTGGAGTAGCGGGAGGGCCGGCGGGGAGCTGTTTTTT. Translating gives CASRWSSGRAGGELFF.